This T cell receptor beta chain was recorded in a study of CD8 T cells in ankylosing spondylitis. TCRdb redid the calling of the 5' RACE reads with MiXCR, one entry per CDR3 protein. The sample yields roughly 120,000 distinct CDR3 sequences, about 6.5% seen once. Trimming left V 0 bases short and J 3 bases short, with 21 bases between. The CDR3 runs to 18 residues. Germline loops: CDR1 SGHAT, CDR2 FQNNGV. The sequence was obtained from a male donor with ankylosing spondylitis or in good health (not recorded which). J is TRBJ2-7 and V is TRBV11-2; D not certain. Sequences were obtained from blood, either unsorted or a sorted T cell fraction (not recorded which). CDR3 in amino acids: CASSLDLWRPTMNYEQYF. CDR3 DNA: TGTGCCAGCAGCTTAGATTTGTGGCGGCCCACGATGAACTACGAGCAGTACTTC.